The text below deals with one T cell receptor beta chain. This sample stems from a study of technical replicates of blood from several donors. Method: immunoSEQ multiplex PCR; TCRdb's copy keeps in-frame clones and lacks some. The sample lists 79,000 or so clones; about 96% were seen once. Trimming cost V 4 bases and J 6 bases, with 6 bases left between them. This CDR3 has 11 residues. Germline CDR1 SGHTS, CDR2 YDEGEE. Sequenced input: T cells isolated from PBMCs. The rearrangement links TRBV5-8 to TRBJ2-3; D remains ambiguous. The receptor's source is a human donor in good health. Here the CDR3 DNA reads TGTGCCAGCAGCCCATTGGATACGCAGTATTTT. Translating it yields CASSPLDTQYF.